The clone carrying this T cell receptor (beta chain) was seen at least ten times. The sample is drawn from a study of breast tumors, draining lymph nodes, adjacent tissues. Each CDR3 protein gets one entry after TCRdb re-called the multiplex PCR reads with MiXCR. Of approximately 230,000 distinct CDR3 sequences in the sample, under 35% were seen once. Breast cancer patients provided tissue from their axillary draining lymph nodes. CDR1 and CDR2 (germline): SGHDT, YYEEEE. This CDR3 contains 18 residues. Trimming removed 1 base from V and 0 bases from J, with 18 bases in between. The TCR sequence derives from a female donor with breast cancer. Some clones in this sample may be carry-over from other donors' samples. The sequenced material came from axillary lymph node tissue. The J gene is TRBJ2-3, the V gene TRBV5-6; D gene uncertain. The DNA for the CDR3 is TGTGCCAGCAGCTTGATAGGGTTGCAAAGGCCGAGCACAGATACGCAGTATTTT. Protein product: CASSLIGLQRPSTDTQYF.